This note documents a single T cell receptor (beta chain) sequence. Its antigen is unknown. Researchers report immunoSEQ v3.0 was run at survey level. Target depth was roughly 35,000-55,000 T-cell genomes per sample. Here immunoSEQ multiplex PCR was the method, and the copy in TCRdb shows in-frame clones only, minus some. The sample gives 30,000 to 35,000 clones, roughly 85% of which show up once; approximately 7.9% is in the top ten. This entry belongs to a study of long-term antiretroviral therapy in people with HIV. The CDR3 extends over 15 amino acids. From germline, CDR1 is MNHEY and CDR2 SVGAGI. Trimming removed 4 bases at V and 2 bases at J, with 15 bases between. Overall study findings and caveats: Blood dates from about 2004 to 2018, possibly under older ART regimens. Clones that had undergone expansion before ART prevailed in the repertoire throughout all time points.

Every donor contributed at least one pre-ART and at least two post-ART PBMC samples. This material consisted of unsorted PBMCs, taken 0.4 years before starting antiretroviral therapy. The chain carries TRBV6-5 and TRBJ2-7; D is perhaps TRBD1 (6 bases). This sequence originates from a man younger than 35 with HIV. DNA for the CDR3: TGTGCCAGCAGTTTAAAATCGGACAGCCCCTACGAGCAGTACTTC. It codes for CASSLKSDSPYEQYF.